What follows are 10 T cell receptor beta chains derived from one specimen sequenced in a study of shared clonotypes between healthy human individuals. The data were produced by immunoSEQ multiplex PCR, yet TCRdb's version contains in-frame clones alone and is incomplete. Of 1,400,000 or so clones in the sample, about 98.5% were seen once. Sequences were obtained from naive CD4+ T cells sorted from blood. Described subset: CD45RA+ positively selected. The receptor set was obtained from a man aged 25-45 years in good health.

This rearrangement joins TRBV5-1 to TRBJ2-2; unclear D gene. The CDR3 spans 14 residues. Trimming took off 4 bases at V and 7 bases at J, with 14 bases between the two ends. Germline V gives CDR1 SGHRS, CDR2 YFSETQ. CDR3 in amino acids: CASSATVGNGELFF. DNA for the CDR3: TGCGCCAGCAGCGCGACCGTGGGAAACGGGGAGCTGTTTTTT. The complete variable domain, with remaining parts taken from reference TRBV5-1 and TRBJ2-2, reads KAGVTQTPRYLIKTRGQQVTLSCSPISGHRSVSWYQQTPGQGLQFLFEYFSETQRNKGNFPGRFSGRQFSNSRSEMNVSTLELGDSALYLCASSATVGNGELFFGEGSRLTVL.

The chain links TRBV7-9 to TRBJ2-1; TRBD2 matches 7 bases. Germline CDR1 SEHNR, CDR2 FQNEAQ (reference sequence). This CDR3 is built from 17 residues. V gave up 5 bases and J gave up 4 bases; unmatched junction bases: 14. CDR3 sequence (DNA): TGTGCCAGCAGCCTAGAGCGGTGGGGGACTACATACAATGAGCAGTTCTTC. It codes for CASSLERWGTTYNEQFF.

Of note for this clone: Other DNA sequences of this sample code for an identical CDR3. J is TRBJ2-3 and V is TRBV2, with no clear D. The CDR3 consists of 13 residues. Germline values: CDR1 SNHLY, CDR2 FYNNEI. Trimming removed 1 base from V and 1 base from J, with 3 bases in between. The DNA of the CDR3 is TGTGCCAGCAGTGAAGGCGGCACAGATACGCAGTATTTT. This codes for CASSEGGTDTQYF.

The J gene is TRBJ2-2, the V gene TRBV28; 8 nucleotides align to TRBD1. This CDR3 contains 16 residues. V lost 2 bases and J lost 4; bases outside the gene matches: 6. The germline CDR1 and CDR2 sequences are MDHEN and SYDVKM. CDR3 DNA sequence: TGTGCCAGCAGTTTAGCCGGGACAGGAATCACCGGGGAGCTGTTTTTT. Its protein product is CASSLAGTGITGELFF.

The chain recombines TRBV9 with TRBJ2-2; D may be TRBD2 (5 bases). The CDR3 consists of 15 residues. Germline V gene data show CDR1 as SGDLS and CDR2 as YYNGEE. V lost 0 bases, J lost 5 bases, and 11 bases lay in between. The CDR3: CASSVGPGFTGELFF. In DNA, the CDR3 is TGTGCCAGCAGCGTAGGTCCGGGGTTTACCGGGGAGCTGTTTTTT.

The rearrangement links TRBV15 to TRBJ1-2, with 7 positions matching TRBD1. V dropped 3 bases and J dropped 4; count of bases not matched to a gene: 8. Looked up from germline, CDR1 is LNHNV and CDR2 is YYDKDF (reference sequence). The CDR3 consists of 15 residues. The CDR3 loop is CATSRAPGQSYGYTF. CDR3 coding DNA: TGTGCCACCAGCAGGGCCCCGGGACAGAGCTATGGCTACACCTTC.

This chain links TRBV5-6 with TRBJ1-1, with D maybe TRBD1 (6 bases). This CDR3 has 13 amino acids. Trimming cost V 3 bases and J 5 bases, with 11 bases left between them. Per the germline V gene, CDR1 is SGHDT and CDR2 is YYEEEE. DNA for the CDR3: TGTGCCAGCAGCTACCTTAGGGGGACTGAAGCTTTCTTT. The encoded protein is CASSYLRGTEAFF.

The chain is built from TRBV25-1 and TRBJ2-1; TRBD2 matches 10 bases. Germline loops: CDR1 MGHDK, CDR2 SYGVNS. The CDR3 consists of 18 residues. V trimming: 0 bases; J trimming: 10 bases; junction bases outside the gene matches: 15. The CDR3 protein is CASSEYSGRSSAGQEQFF. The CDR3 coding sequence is TGTGCCAGCAGTGAATATAGCGGGAGGTCCAGCGCAGGTCAGGAGCAGTTCTTC.

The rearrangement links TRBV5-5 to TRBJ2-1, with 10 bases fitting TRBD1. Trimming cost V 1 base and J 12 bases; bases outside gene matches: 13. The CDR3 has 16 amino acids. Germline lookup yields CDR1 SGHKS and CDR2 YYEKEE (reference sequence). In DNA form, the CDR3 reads TGTGCCAGCAGCTTGCCTTTGGGACAGGGGATGCTATTGCAGTTCTTC. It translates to CASSLPLGQGMLLQFF.

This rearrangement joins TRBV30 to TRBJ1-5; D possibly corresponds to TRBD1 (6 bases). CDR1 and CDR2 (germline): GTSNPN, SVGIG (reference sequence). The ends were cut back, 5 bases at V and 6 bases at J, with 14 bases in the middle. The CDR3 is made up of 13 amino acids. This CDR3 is CAWSAGVRQPQHF. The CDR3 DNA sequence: TGTGCCTGGTCAGCAGGGGTTCGTCAGCCCCAGCATTTT.